This T cell receptor (beta chain) derives from a study of chemoradiotherapy in HPV16-positive cancers. The study's findings and limits: Better recurrence-free survival went with HPV-responsive T-cell expansion in HPV16-positive patients. Candidate HPV-specific clones and E7-related TCR motifs grew in tumor during treatment.

With V trimmed by 4 bases and J by 6 bases, 9 bases remained unmatched. There are 14 residues in the CDR3. Germline CDR1 reads SGHNT; CDR2 reads YENEEA. Some clones are missing from TCRdb's copy, which holds only in-frame ones; the method was immunoSEQ multiplex PCR. The sample records 15,000 or so clones, about 74% being singletons. In its sample, this clone is medium-sized. What it recognizes is unknown. Over chemoradiotherapy, repertoires were sampled more than once. This chain connects TRBV11-3 to TRBJ2-7, with TRBD2 identical over 7 bases. The sample was tumor tissue, taken from a patient who underwent chemoradiotherapy. The origin of this receptor is a human donor with HPV-associated anogenital cancer. The CDR3 nucleotides are TGTGCCAGCAGCTCCCGGGGGGTCTTAGCCGAGCAGTACTTC. Amino acids: CASSSRGVLAEQYF.